Shown below are 21 T cell receptor beta chains from a single sample sequenced in a study of beta chain features in type 1 diabetes. All of the isolated RNA was reverse transcribed, so expressed TCRB transcripts were sequenced. Clones were read by immunoSEQ multiplex PCR, and TCRdb kept only the in-frame ones, dropping some. The sample has 300,000 to 450,000 clones; around 10% are singletons. Their target antigens are unknown. Study-level results: Among patients with Type 1 diabetes, TCRB CDR3s were moderately but significantly shorter in every one of the four CD4+ subsets.

Sequencing was done on a sample of central memory CD4+ T cells from blood. These receptors originate from a man younger than 40 with type 1 diabetes.

In its sample, this clone was seen many times. The chain uses TRBV4-1 and TRBJ2-4, with D perhaps assigned TRBD1 or TRBD2 (5 bases each). The CDR3 loop spans 19 amino acids. Trimming took 4 bases from V and 0 from J, leaving 22 bases between them. The germline V gene encodes CDR1 MGHRA and CDR2 YSYEKL. The CDR3 nucleotides read TGCGCCAGCAGCCTGTTCTCTTCGCCGGGACGAATAGCCAAAAACATTCAGTACTTC. It translates to CASSLFSSPGRIAKNIQYF.

The table lists this clone with many counts. The chain combines TRBV27 with TRBJ1-1, with 8 positions matching TRBD1. The V and J ends lost 5 bases and 1 base, in that order; junction bases with no gene match: 6. The CDR3 is made up of 15 amino acids. Germline V lookup: CDR1 MNHEY, CDR2 SMNVEV (reference sequence). The CDR3 sequence is CASSANRGGNTEAFF. CDR3 DNA sequence: TGTGCCAGCAGTGCTAACAGGGGGGGGAACACTGAAGCTTTCTTT.

In this sample, this clone turned up a few times. The chain has TRBV5-1 and TRBJ1-1; TRBD1 agrees at 9 bases. CDR3 size: 14 residues. J was trimmed by 4 bases and V by 0 bases; bases with no gene match: 1. Germline V gene sequence: CDR1 SGHRS, CDR2 YFSETQ. The CDR3 here is CASSLVTGGTEAFF. As DNA, the CDR3 is TGCGCCAGCAGCTTGGTGACAGGGGGCACTGAAGCTTTCTTT. The complete variable domain, with remaining parts taken from reference TRBV5-1 and TRBJ1-1, reads KAGVTQTPRYLIKTRGQQVTLSCSPISGHRSVSWYQQTPGQGLQFLFEYFSETQRNKGNFPGRFSGRQFSNSRSEMNVSTLELGDSALYLCASSLVTGGTEAFFGQGTRLTVV.

The chain employs TRBV5-6 and TRBJ1-1; tentatively, D is TRBD1 (6 bases). Trimming pared 4 bases from V and 3 bases from J, leaving 16 bases between. Germline assignment: CDR1 SGHDT and CDR2 YYEEEE. The CDR3 loop spans 15 amino acids. CDR3 protein: CASSQAYREYTEAFF. The CDR3 DNA is TGTGCCAGCAGCCAGGCCTACAGGGAGTACACTGAAGCTTTCTTT. The whole variable domain, filled in from reference TRBV5-6 and TRBJ1-1, reads DAGVTQSPTHLIKTRGQQVTLRCSPKSGHDTVSWYQQALGQGPQFIFQYYEEEERQRGNFPDRFSGHQFPNYSSELNVNALLLGDSALYLCASSQAYREYTEAFFGQGTRLTVV.

The CDR3 sequence is CASSPTQGRWNTEAFF. The CDR3 bases are TGTGCCAGCTCACCTACACAGGGGCGGTGGAACACTGAAGCTTTCTTT. The J gene is TRBJ1-1, the V gene TRBV18, with 7 nucleotides matching TRBD1. The CDR3 length is 16 residues. The V segment lost 3 bases and the J segment 1 base; nucleotides outside the gene matches: 8. Germline assignment: CDR1 KGHSH and CDR2 LQKENI.

This clone showed up just a few times. The chain has TRBV5-1 and TRBJ2-2; D not resolved. Germline assignment: CDR1 SGHRS and CDR2 YFSETQ. Trimming removed 4 bases at V and 6 bases at J, with 10 bases between. The length of the CDR3 is 13 residues. The CDR3 here is CASSVLKAGELFF. Written as DNA, the CDR3 is TGCGCCAGCAGCGTCCTAAAGGCCGGGGAGCTGTTTTTT.

This clone has a count of ten or more. Other DNA sequences in the same sample also yield this CDR3. This rearrangement joins TRBV10-3 to TRBJ2-1, with TRBD2 matching over 14 bases. The CDR3 is 15 amino acids. The germline gives CDR1 ENHRY, CDR2 SYGVKD. V lost 6 bases to trimming and J lost 9 bases; unmatched junction nucleotides: 7. The DNA for the CDR3 is TGTGCCATCAGCCCGGGACTAGCGGGAGAGGGTGAGCAGTTCTTC. Protein product: CAISPGLAGEGEQFF.

V and J are TRBV27 and TRBJ2-7, with 10 nucleotides matching TRBD1. V lost 1 base and J lost 6; bases outside the gene matches: 6. Looked up from germline, CDR1 is MNHEY and CDR2 is SMNVEV (reference sequence). CDR3 length equals 15 residues. In DNA form, the CDR3 reads TGTGCCAGCAGTTTATGGGCTGACAGGGGGCGCGAGCAGTACTTC. It specifies CASSLWADRGREQYF.

This clone was detected a few times. The rearrangement uses TRBV11-1 and TRBJ2-7, with TRBD1 identical over 8 bases. V trimming: 6 bases; J trimming: 5 bases; junction bases outside the gene matches: 9. CDR3 size: 14 residues. The V gene's germline CDR1 is SGHAT and CDR2 FQDESV (reference sequence). CDR3 protein: CASSSTGGWDEQYF. The CDR3 DNA sequence: TGTGCCAGCAGTTCAACAGGGGGTTGGGACGAGCAGTACTTC.

This clone has only a few counts. V is TRBV7-2 and J is TRBJ1-1, with 8 nucleotides matching TRBD1. The CDR3 is made up of 15 amino acids. The V and J ends lost 5 bases and 4 bases, in that order; junction bases with no gene match: 9. From germline, CDR1 is SGHTA and CDR2 FQGNSA. Written as DNA, the CDR3 is TGTGCCAGCAGCGGGTGGGACAGGTCGAGCACTGAAGCTTTCTTT. Translated, it gives CASSGWDRSSTEAFF.

This clone was seen a handful of times. A much larger clonotype is one base distant, so this may be a read error. This CDR3 is also generated by other DNA sequences in the sample. This chain joins TRBV4-1 and TRBJ2-1, with unresolved D. The CDR3 covers 12 residues. V was cut by 0 bases and J by 10 bases, with 7 bases left in between. Germline CDR1 and CDR2: MGHRA and YSYEKL. In DNA, the CDR3 is TGCGCCAGCAGCCAAGATCGAAGGGAGCAGTTCTTC. Protein: CASSQDRREQFF.

The chain joins TRBV19 to TRBJ1-1, with D uncertain. The CDR3 runs 13 residues. The germline V and J ends were trimmed by 0 bases and 0 bases, with 2 bases remaining between them. Germline assignment: CDR1 LNHDA and CDR2 SQIVND (reference sequence). The chain's CDR3 is CASSIELNTEAFF. The CDR3 DNA sequence: TGTGCCAGTAGTATAGAGCTGAACACTGAAGCTTTCTTT. The complete variable domain, with remaining parts taken from reference TRBV19 and TRBJ1-1, reads DGGITQSPKYLFRKEGQNVTLSCEQNLNHDAMYWYRQDPGQGLRLIYYSQIVNDFQKGDIAEGYSVSREKKESFPLTVTSAQKNPTAFYLCASSIELNTEAFFGQGTRLTVV.

This clone was counted ten times or more. The chain carries TRBV10-3 and TRBJ1-2; 8 nucleotides match TRBD1. The V and J ends lost 10 bases and 2 bases, in that order; junction bases with no gene match: 3. Germline CDR1 reads ENHRY; CDR2 reads SYGVKD. The CDR3 is 12 residues long. The CDR3 is CATDRGNYGYTF. The CDR3 DNA sequence: TGTGCCACCGACAGGGGCAACTATGGCTACACCTTC.

This clone appeared a few times. The chain uses TRBV2 and TRBJ2-2, with TRBD2 matching 7 bases. This CDR3 is 15 amino acids long. Germline CDR1 and CDR2: SNHLY and FYNNEI. V was pared by 4 bases and J by 3 bases, with 5 bases of the junction left unmatched. The CDR3 bases are TGTGCCAGCAGTGCATCTAGCGGATACACCGGGGAGCTGTTTTTT. As protein: CASSASSGYTGELFF.

A few counts support this clone. The junction does not match germline at one end; this may be a read error. The gene calls are TRBV7-7 and TRBJ1-5, with TRBD1 matching 11 bases. CDR1 and CDR2 from the germline V gene are SSHAT and FNYEAQ (reference sequence). The CDR3 spans 16 residues. The DNA for the CDR3 is TGTGCTAGCACCATTGCCGGGACAGGGGGTGATCAGCCCCAGCATTTT. Encoded protein: CASTIAGTGGDQPQHF.

The chain uses TRBV7-8 and TRBJ2-1; 8 bases agree with TRBD1. V shed 4 bases and J 16 bases; nucleotides not matched to a gene: 9. The CDR3 has 12 residues. In germline, CDR1 is SGHVS, CDR2 FQNEAQ. The chain's CDR3 is CASSSRTGLIFF. Here the CDR3 DNA reads TGTGCCAGCAGCTCTCGGACAGGGTTGATCTTCTTC.

This clone was recorded a few times. J is TRBJ1-2 and V is TRBV6-5; D possibly corresponds to TRBD1 (6 bases). The CDR3 is 14 amino acids. Trimming took off 6 bases at V and 1 base at J, with 12 bases between the two ends. Germline V CDR1 and CDR2: MNHEY, SVGAGI. CDR3 sequence reads: CASSEWTDNYGYTF. CDR3 in DNA: TGTGCCAGCAGCGAATGGACAGATAACTATGGCTACACCTTC.

This clone was picked up many times. The chain recombines TRBV11-3 with TRBJ2-6; no clear D gene. The germline V and J ends were trimmed by 4 bases and 1 base, with 5 bases remaining between them. The CDR3 length is 14 residues. CDR1 is SGHNT and CDR2 is YENEEA in the germline V gene. CDR3 sequence: CASSSLSGANVLTF. The CDR3 nucleotides read TGTGCCAGCAGCTCCTTATCTGGGGCCAACGTCCTGACTTTC.

A remark on this clone: A much larger clone is a single base away; this may be a read error. The V call is TRBV15, the J call TRBJ2-5; the match to TRBD2 covers 10 bases. In germline, CDR1 is LNHNV, CDR2 YYDKDF (reference sequence). V lost 4 bases and J lost 11; bases outside the gene matches: 13. The CDR3 totals 15 residues. CDR3 bases: TGTGCCACCAGCACCCTAGCGGGAGAAGGTGTTGAGCAGTACTTC. This gives the protein CATSTLAGEGVEQYF.

This clone was seen a few times. The chain is built from TRBV7-2 and TRBJ2-5; D is possibly TRBD1 or TRBD2 (6 bases each). The J call may be mistaken, given a closer DNA end match to TRBJ2-7. The CDR3 runs 14 residues. Germline-derived CDR1 and CDR2 are SGHTA and FQGNSA. The CDR3 DNA follows: TGTGCCAGCAGCTCTACAGGGTGGGGAGGCGAGCAGTACTTC. It is translated as CASSSTGWGGEQYF.

In DNA, the CDR3 is TGTGCCAGTAGTAAGACTAGCGGAAGCACAGATACGCAGTATTTT. Encoded protein: CASSKTSGSTDTQYF. V is TRBV19 and J is TRBJ2-3, with TRBD2 matching over 9 bases. V lost 4 bases, J lost 0 bases, and 2 bases stayed unmatched. This CDR3 contains 15 residues. CDR1 and CDR2 from the germline V gene are LNHDA and SQIVND (reference sequence).